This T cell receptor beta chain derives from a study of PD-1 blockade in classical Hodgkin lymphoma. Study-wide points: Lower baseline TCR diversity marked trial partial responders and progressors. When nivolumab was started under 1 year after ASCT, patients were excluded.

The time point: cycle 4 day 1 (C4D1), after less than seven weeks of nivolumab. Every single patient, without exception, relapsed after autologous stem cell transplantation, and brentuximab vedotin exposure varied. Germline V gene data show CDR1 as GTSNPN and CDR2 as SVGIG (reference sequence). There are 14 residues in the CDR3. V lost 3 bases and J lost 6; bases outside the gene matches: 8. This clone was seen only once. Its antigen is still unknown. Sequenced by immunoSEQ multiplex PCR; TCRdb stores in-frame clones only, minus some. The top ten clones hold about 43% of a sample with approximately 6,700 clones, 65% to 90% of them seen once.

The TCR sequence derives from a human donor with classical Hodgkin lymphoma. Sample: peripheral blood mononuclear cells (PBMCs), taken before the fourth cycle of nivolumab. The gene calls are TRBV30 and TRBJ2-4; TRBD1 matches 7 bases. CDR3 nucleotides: TGTGCCTGGAGCCCCGGGACAGTCGGAAACATTCAGTACTTC. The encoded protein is CAWSPGTVGNIQYF.